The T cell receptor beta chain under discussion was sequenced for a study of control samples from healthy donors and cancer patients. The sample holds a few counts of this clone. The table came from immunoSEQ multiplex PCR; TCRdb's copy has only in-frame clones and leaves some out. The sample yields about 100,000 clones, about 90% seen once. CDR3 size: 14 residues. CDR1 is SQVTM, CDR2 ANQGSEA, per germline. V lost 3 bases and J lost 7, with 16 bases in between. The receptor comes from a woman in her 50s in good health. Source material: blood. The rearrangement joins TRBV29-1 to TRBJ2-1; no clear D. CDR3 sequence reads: CSVEGHPTMNEQFF. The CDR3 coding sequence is TGCAGCGTTGAGGGCCACCCGACAATGAATGAGCAGTTCTTC.